This T cell receptor (beta chain) was captured by sequencing in a study of cytomegalovirus exposure and HLA in healthy donors. Study-level background: The roughly 700 first-cohort repertoires shared a platform with the 110 or so validation repertoires, as reported in a later analysis. Findings and caveats of the study: Investigators reported approximately 170 TCR beta chains as tied to cytomegalovirus.

As for this clone: Antigen specificity is unknown. A junction end diverges from the germline sequence, so it may reflect a read error.

Clones were read by immunoSEQ multiplex PCR, and TCRdb kept only the in-frame ones, dropping some. This repertoire shows 150,000 to 200,000 clones, more than 75% found once; its top ten account for under 3.5%. The donors formed part of the roughly 120-subject validation cohort, distinct from the roughly 700-subject first cohort. The source is a man aged 18 to 29 in good health and CMV-seropositive. Material: PBMCs.

CDR3 protein: CASSLAGGRGDTQYF. CDR3 bases: TGTGCTAGCAGCCTAGCGGGAGGTCGAGGCGATACGCAGTATTTT. J is TRBJ2-3 and V is TRBV7-7; TRBD2 aligns across 11 bases. The CDR3 runs to 15 residues. Per the germline V gene, CDR1 is SSHAT and CDR2 is FNYEAQ (reference sequence).